This is a list of T cell receptor beta chains from one sample in a study of T cell clonotyping in hematopoietic cell transplantation. Sequencing was performed with immunoSEQ multiplex PCR; in TCRdb, only in-frame clones are kept and a portion is missing. The data show approximately 9,000 clones, with about 79% seen just once and over 45% held by the top ten. The sample consisted of peripheral blood mononuclear cells, taken 180 days after allogeneic stem cell transplant. The receptors were gathered from a female patient aged 50-65 years who had an allogeneic stem cell transplant from a related donor, so the T cells may come from the graft donor. Some clones in this sample may be carry-over from other donors' samples. The CDR3 runs from the conserved cysteine through the conserved F or W. The order of the fields is D gene, clone size, J gene, V gene, CDR3 protein, CDR3 DNA. D genes are given only for firm matches. Part of the rows lack a size; the others show once, few, many or a class for expanded clones.

NA | NA | TRBJ2-3 | TRBV19 | CASTRTGSTDTQYF | TGTGCCAGTACGAGGACGGGAAGCACAGATACGCAGTATTTT
NA | NA | TRBJ1-5 | TRBV7-2 | CASSSYSQPQHF | TGTGCCAGCAGCTCTTATTCTCAGCCCCAGCATTTT
TRBD1 | NA | TRBJ1-3 | TRBV19 | CASSEGTGAYSGNTIYF | TGTGCCAGTTCGGAGGGGACAGGGGCCTACTCTGGAAACACCATATATTTT
NA | NA | TRBJ2-6 | TRBV30 | CAWSWVTGANVLTF | TGTGCCTGGAGTTGGGTGACTGGGGCCAACGTCCTGACTTTC
NA | NA | TRBJ1-2 | TRBV4-3 | CASSQDRAAGGYTF | TGCGCCAGCAGCCAAGATAGGGCGGCTGGTGGCTACACCTTC
NA | NA | TRBJ2-5 | TRBV2 | CASKVRAEETQYF | TGTGCCAGCAAGGTCCGCGCTGAAGAGACCCAGTACTTC
NA | NA | TRBJ1-2 | TRBV4-3 | CASSISLGSTVYGYTF | TGCGCCAGCTCGATATCACTCGGCAGTACAGTGTATGGCTACACCTTC
NA | NA | TRBJ2-7 | TRBV5-6 | CASSLKGGLYEQYF | TGTGCCAGCAGCTTGAAAGGGGGGCTCTACGAGCAGTACTTC
NA | medium-sized | TRBJ1-2 | TRBV5-1 | CASSLVQGVYGYTF | TGCGCCAGCAGCTTGGTTCAAGGGGTCTATGGCTACACCTTC
NA | NA | TRBJ2-2 | TRBV4-3 | CASSLGTGELFF | TGCGCCAGCAGTTTAGGGACCGGGGAGCTGTTTTTT
NA | NA | TRBJ2-5 | TRBV2 | CASGRRAGGETQYF | TGTGCCAGCGGGCGCCGGGCAGGGGGGGAGACCCAGTACTTC
NA | NA | TRBJ2-2 | TRBV4-3 | CASATGNTGELFF | TGCGCCAGCGCGACAGGGAACACCGGGGAGCTGTTTTTT
NA | NA | TRBJ2-7 | TRBV14 | CASSQGTSEYF | TGTGCCAGCAGCCAAGGGACCTCGGAGTACTTC
NA | NA | TRBJ2-3 | TRBV9 | CASSVPTDTQYF | TGTGCCAGCAGCGTACCGACAGATACGCAGTATTTT
NA | NA | TRBJ1-1 | TRBV30 | CGAGEPYTEAFF | TGTGGAGCGGGAGAACCGTACACTGAAGCTTTCTTT
TRBD1 | NA | TRBJ2-7 | TRBV30 | CAWSRQGSEQYF | TGTGCCTGGAGTCGACAGGGATCCGAGCAGTACTTC
TRBD2 | few | TRBJ2-7 | TRBV5-8 | CASSRDRGTRNEQYF | TGTGCCAGCAGCCGGGACCGAGGGACTAGAAACGAGCAGTACTTC
NA | NA | TRBJ2-3 | TRBV9 | CASSGRQESTDTQYF | TGTGCCAGCAGCGGTAGACAGGAATCCACAGATACGCAGTATTTT
NA | NA | TRBJ1-2 | TRBV21-1 | CASSKVTGDKGYGYTF | TGTGCCAGCAGCAAAGTTACGGGGGATAAAGGCTATGGCTACACCTTC
NA | NA | TRBJ1-6 | TRBV9 | CASSARQFSPLHF | TGTGCCAGCAGCGCCAGACAGTTTTCACCCCTCCACTTT
NA | NA | TRBJ2-3 | TRBV9 | CASSVDGGLHISTDTQYF | TGTGCCAGCAGCGTAGACGGGGGGCTCCACATTAGCACAGATACGCAGTATTTT
NA | medium-sized | TRBJ1-1 | TRBV7-2 | CASSLEVLAGPEAFF | TGTGCCAGCAGCTTAGAGGTTCTTGCAGGCCCTGAAGCTTTCTTT
TRBD1 | NA | TRBJ1-6 | TRBV6-5 | CASSENRGRSPLHF | TGTGCCAGCAGCGAAAACAGGGGACGTTCACCCCTCCACTTT
TRBD1 | NA | TRBJ1-5 | TRBV9 | CASSVGGGPNQPQHF | TGTGCCAGCAGCGTAGGAGGGGGCCCGAATCAGCCCCAGCATTTT
TRBD1 | NA | TRBJ1-1 | TRBV10-2 | CASRQGADTEAFF | TGCGCCAGCAGACAGGGGGCGGACACTGAAGCTTTCTTT
NA | NA | TRBJ2-7 | TRBV28 | CASSPRVFGEQYF | TGTGCCAGCAGTCCCCGGGTTTTTGGGGAGCAGTACTTC
NA | NA | TRBJ1-1 | TRBV7-2 | CASSLQSTLNTEAFF | TGTGCCAGCAGCTTACAATCGACCCTGAACACTGAAGCTTTCTTT
TRBD2 | NA | TRBJ2-7 | TRBV28 | CASSLSGGVYEQYF | TGTGCCAGCAGTTTATCGGGGGGGGTTTACGAGCAGTACTTC
NA | once | TRBJ2-6 | TRBV2 | CASNTLTGRAGPPGANVLTF | TGTGCCAGCAATACCCTAACGGGCAGGGCAGGTCCCCCGGGGGCCAACGTCCTGACTTTC
NA | NA | TRBJ1-5 | TRBV5-1 | CASSFLGDSNQPQHF | TGCGCCAGCAGCTTCTTGGGGGATAGCAATCAGCCCCAGCATTTT
NA | NA | TRBJ1-2 | TRBV28 | CASSLLGEGGYTF | TGTGCCAGCAGTTTATTAGGGGAGGGTGGCTACACCTTC
NA | NA | TRBJ1-1 | TRBV30 | CAWSVIRVRNYAEAFF | TGTGCCTGGAGTGTGATCAGGGTTCGGAACTACGCTGAAGCTTTCTTT
TRBD1 | once | TRBJ2-7 | TRBV28 | CASSSQGVTYEQYF | TGTGCCAGCAGTTCACAGGGGGTGACGTACGAGCAGTACTTC
TRBD2 | NA | TRBJ2-5 | TRBV5-1 | CASSPGLAGRQETQYF | TGCGCCAGCAGCCCGGGACTAGCGGGGAGACAAGAGACCCAGTACTTC
NA | NA | TRBJ2-3 | TRBV6-6 | CASSYQGTEAQYF | TGTGCCAGCAGTTATCAGGGGACGGAAGCGCAGTATTTT
NA | NA | TRBJ2-7 | TRBV9 | CASSVVGRAYEQYF | TGTGCCAGCAGCGTAGTTGGCAGGGCCTACGAGCAGTACTTC
NA | once | TRBJ1-2 | TRBV13 | CASSLPTNYGYTF | TGTGCCAGCAGCCTCCCAACTAACTATGGCTACACCTTC
TRBD2 | NA | TRBJ2-5 | TRBV6-5 | CASIGTSGGGETQYF | TGTGCCAGCATCGGGACTAGCGGGGGCGGAGAGACCCAGTACTTC
NA | NA | TRBJ1-4 | TRBV29-1 | CSGSTGSEKLFF | TGCAGCGGGTCGACAGGAAGTGAAAAACTGTTTTTT
NA | NA | TRBJ1-1 | TRBV19 | CASSIGSGYTEAFF | TGTGCCAGTAGTATCGGGTCCGGGTACACTGAAGCTTTCTTT
NA | NA | TRBJ1-2 | TRBV30 | CAWSASQGNGYTF | TGTGCCTGGAGCGCGTCCCAGGGTAACGGCTACACCTTC
NA | NA | TRBJ2-7 | TRBV10-3 | CAISESHEQYF | TGTGCCATCAGTGAGTCCCACGAGCAGTACTTC
NA | NA | TRBJ2-7 | TRBV5-4 | CASSADRSSYEQYF | TGTGCCAGCAGCGCCGACAGGAGCTCCTACGAGCAGTACTTC
NA | medium-sized | TRBJ2-3 | TRBV7-2 | CASSLAGGLSTDTQYF | TGTGCCAGCAGCTTAGCGGGGGGCCTAAGCACAGATACGCAGTATTTT
NA | once | TRBJ1-1 | TRBV5-1 | CASSLVGRGNTEAFF | TGCGCCAGCAGCTTGGTGGGTAGGGGTAACACTGAAGCTTTCTTT
TRBD2 | once | TRBJ2-7 | TRBV6-5 | CASSYSDGAGDEQYF | TGTGCCAGCAGTTACTCGGACGGCGCGGGGGACGAGCAGTACTTC
TRBD1 | NA | TRBJ2-1 | TRBV15 | CATSRDGRRGFLYNEQFF | TGTGCCACCAGCAGAGATGGGCGCAGGGGGTTCCTCTACAATGAGCAGTTCTTC
TRBD1 | NA | TRBJ1-2 | TRBV5-1 | CASSVMTGNYGYTF | TGCGCCAGCAGCGTAATGACAGGGAACTATGGCTACACCTTC